Listed here are 4 T cell receptor beta chains from one sample, sequenced in a study of blood T cells in healthy people across ages (dated by TCRdb to between 2015 and 2016). Library method: 5' RACE. These reads were obtained on an Illumina HiSeq 2500. A second PCR of about 7 to 12 cycles was run with a J-beta primer mix and a sample-barcoded 5' primer. Through fastp at Q25 and MiXCR, TCRdb rebuilt clones from the public reads, retaining in-frame beta chains. Rows are combined by CDR3 protein, so each entry shows the most common genes and DNA. The sample table contains more than 700,000 distinct CDR3 sequences; only one count was recorded for approximately 55% of them. Together, the top ten hold 40% to 50% of the sample. The sequenced sample was blood. The receptors shown here come from an elderly man in good health.

This chain connects TRBV4-1 to TRBJ2-5, with TRBD2 as a possible D gene (6 bases). The J call may be incorrect, as the DNA end agrees better with TRBJ2-7. Per the germline V gene, CDR1 is MGHRA and CDR2 is YSYEKL. The CDR3 loop spans 17 amino acids. For the CDR3, the DNA is TGCGCCAGCACCAGAGCACCTTGGCTAGCGACCTCCTACGAGCAGTACTTC. Its translation is CASTRAPWLATSYEQYF.

This clonotype was picked up a small number of times. This chain links TRBV11-2 with TRBJ2-1, with 8 bases identical to TRBD1. V was clipped by 5 bases and J by 1 base; unmatched bases: 7. CDR3 length: 16 amino acids. The germline V gene encodes CDR1 SGHAT and CDR2 FQNNGV. CDR3 sequence: CASSTIDRGSYNEQFF. The CDR3 nucleotides are TGTGCCAGCAGCACAATAGACAGGGGTTCCTACAATGAGCAGTTCTTC.

The chain joins TRBV11-2 to TRBJ1-1; TRBD1 matches 7 bases. V dropped 4 bases and J dropped 5; count of bases not matched to a gene: 7. Germline V lookup: CDR1 SGHAT, CDR2 FQNNGV. The CDR3 is 14 residues long. This CDR3 is CASSSKPDRTEAFF. The CDR3 DNA sequence: TGTGCCAGCAGCTCAAAACCGGACAGGACTGAAGCTTTCTTT.

This CDR3 reads CASSVTDRTDTQYF. CDR3 sequence (DNA): TGTGCCAGCAGCGTGACAGACCGCACAGATACGCAGTATTTT. The chain joins TRBV9 to TRBJ2-3; a weak D match, TRBD1 (5 bases). The germline V gene encodes CDR1 SGDLS and CDR2 YYNGEE. CDR3 length: 14 residues. Trimming removed 2 bases at V and 1 base at J, with 8 bases between.